This T cell receptor beta chain came from a study of Graves' ophthalmopathy and Graves' hyperthyroidism. Study-wide results and caveats: The model predicted progression of ophthalmopathy with a sensitivity of 70% to 71%, and its specificity was 72.22%.

Ophthalmopathy donors were characterized by moderate-to-severe activity, CAS of at least 3, NOSPECS of at least 4, and duration under 3 months. RNA transcripts were the template, and TCR beta CDR3 regions were amplified from them. First-round RT-PCR employed HTBI primers, with a second-round multiplex PCR after it. A single record per CDR3 protein comes from TCRdb applying MiXCR to the multiplex PCR reads. The sample holds about 210,000 distinct CDR3 sequences; 29% are singletons and the top ten take approximately 9%. This clonotype has ten or more counts. Its antigen is still unknown. CDR3 length: 13 residues. Germline V gene lookup returns CDR1 LGHNA and CDR2 YSLEER. The V and J ends lost 1 base and 5 bases respectively, with 8 bases between them.

This clonotype was obtained from a man aged 50 to 60 with Graves' ophthalmopathy. Sequencing input: peripheral blood. The chain combines TRBV4-3 with TRBJ2-5; D call uncertain. CDR3 region: CASSQVGMETQYF. The CDR3 coding sequence is TGCGCCAGCAGCCAAGTAGGAATGGAGACCCAGTACTTC.